This T cell receptor (beta chain) was captured in a study of glioma-infiltrating T cells. General study findings and limits: Tissue-blood divergence was below expectation in non-neoplastic patients, above in gliomas. Only very few CDR3 sequences appeared in both tissue and blood.

Using RNA template, CDR3s of TCR alpha and beta were amplified with iRepertoire arm-PCR. Tissue mRNA or PBMC total RNA, about 90-450 ng, went into one-step reverse transcription and amplification. Each CDR3 protein is one row after TCRdb ran MiXCR on the multiplex PCR reads. The repertoire holds approximately 120,000 distinct CDR3 sequences, with 23% as singletons. This CDR3 spans 15 amino acids. With V trimmed by 3 bases and J by 5 bases, 10 bases remained unmatched. The germline gives CDR1 SGHRS, CDR2 YFSETQ. Comments on this clonotype: Its cognate antigen is unknown.

The sample consisted of glioma tissue, nonneoplastic brain tissue, or PBMCs (not recorded which). The rearrangement joins TRBV5-1 to TRBJ2-5; 7 bases align to TRBD1. This sequence was found in a human donor with low-grade glioma or glioblastoma, undergoing nonglioma brain surgery, or in good health (not recorded which). The CDR3: CASSYDRARLETQYF. The DNA of the CDR3 is TGCGCCAGCAGCTACGACAGGGCGCGGTTGGAGACCCAGTACTTC.